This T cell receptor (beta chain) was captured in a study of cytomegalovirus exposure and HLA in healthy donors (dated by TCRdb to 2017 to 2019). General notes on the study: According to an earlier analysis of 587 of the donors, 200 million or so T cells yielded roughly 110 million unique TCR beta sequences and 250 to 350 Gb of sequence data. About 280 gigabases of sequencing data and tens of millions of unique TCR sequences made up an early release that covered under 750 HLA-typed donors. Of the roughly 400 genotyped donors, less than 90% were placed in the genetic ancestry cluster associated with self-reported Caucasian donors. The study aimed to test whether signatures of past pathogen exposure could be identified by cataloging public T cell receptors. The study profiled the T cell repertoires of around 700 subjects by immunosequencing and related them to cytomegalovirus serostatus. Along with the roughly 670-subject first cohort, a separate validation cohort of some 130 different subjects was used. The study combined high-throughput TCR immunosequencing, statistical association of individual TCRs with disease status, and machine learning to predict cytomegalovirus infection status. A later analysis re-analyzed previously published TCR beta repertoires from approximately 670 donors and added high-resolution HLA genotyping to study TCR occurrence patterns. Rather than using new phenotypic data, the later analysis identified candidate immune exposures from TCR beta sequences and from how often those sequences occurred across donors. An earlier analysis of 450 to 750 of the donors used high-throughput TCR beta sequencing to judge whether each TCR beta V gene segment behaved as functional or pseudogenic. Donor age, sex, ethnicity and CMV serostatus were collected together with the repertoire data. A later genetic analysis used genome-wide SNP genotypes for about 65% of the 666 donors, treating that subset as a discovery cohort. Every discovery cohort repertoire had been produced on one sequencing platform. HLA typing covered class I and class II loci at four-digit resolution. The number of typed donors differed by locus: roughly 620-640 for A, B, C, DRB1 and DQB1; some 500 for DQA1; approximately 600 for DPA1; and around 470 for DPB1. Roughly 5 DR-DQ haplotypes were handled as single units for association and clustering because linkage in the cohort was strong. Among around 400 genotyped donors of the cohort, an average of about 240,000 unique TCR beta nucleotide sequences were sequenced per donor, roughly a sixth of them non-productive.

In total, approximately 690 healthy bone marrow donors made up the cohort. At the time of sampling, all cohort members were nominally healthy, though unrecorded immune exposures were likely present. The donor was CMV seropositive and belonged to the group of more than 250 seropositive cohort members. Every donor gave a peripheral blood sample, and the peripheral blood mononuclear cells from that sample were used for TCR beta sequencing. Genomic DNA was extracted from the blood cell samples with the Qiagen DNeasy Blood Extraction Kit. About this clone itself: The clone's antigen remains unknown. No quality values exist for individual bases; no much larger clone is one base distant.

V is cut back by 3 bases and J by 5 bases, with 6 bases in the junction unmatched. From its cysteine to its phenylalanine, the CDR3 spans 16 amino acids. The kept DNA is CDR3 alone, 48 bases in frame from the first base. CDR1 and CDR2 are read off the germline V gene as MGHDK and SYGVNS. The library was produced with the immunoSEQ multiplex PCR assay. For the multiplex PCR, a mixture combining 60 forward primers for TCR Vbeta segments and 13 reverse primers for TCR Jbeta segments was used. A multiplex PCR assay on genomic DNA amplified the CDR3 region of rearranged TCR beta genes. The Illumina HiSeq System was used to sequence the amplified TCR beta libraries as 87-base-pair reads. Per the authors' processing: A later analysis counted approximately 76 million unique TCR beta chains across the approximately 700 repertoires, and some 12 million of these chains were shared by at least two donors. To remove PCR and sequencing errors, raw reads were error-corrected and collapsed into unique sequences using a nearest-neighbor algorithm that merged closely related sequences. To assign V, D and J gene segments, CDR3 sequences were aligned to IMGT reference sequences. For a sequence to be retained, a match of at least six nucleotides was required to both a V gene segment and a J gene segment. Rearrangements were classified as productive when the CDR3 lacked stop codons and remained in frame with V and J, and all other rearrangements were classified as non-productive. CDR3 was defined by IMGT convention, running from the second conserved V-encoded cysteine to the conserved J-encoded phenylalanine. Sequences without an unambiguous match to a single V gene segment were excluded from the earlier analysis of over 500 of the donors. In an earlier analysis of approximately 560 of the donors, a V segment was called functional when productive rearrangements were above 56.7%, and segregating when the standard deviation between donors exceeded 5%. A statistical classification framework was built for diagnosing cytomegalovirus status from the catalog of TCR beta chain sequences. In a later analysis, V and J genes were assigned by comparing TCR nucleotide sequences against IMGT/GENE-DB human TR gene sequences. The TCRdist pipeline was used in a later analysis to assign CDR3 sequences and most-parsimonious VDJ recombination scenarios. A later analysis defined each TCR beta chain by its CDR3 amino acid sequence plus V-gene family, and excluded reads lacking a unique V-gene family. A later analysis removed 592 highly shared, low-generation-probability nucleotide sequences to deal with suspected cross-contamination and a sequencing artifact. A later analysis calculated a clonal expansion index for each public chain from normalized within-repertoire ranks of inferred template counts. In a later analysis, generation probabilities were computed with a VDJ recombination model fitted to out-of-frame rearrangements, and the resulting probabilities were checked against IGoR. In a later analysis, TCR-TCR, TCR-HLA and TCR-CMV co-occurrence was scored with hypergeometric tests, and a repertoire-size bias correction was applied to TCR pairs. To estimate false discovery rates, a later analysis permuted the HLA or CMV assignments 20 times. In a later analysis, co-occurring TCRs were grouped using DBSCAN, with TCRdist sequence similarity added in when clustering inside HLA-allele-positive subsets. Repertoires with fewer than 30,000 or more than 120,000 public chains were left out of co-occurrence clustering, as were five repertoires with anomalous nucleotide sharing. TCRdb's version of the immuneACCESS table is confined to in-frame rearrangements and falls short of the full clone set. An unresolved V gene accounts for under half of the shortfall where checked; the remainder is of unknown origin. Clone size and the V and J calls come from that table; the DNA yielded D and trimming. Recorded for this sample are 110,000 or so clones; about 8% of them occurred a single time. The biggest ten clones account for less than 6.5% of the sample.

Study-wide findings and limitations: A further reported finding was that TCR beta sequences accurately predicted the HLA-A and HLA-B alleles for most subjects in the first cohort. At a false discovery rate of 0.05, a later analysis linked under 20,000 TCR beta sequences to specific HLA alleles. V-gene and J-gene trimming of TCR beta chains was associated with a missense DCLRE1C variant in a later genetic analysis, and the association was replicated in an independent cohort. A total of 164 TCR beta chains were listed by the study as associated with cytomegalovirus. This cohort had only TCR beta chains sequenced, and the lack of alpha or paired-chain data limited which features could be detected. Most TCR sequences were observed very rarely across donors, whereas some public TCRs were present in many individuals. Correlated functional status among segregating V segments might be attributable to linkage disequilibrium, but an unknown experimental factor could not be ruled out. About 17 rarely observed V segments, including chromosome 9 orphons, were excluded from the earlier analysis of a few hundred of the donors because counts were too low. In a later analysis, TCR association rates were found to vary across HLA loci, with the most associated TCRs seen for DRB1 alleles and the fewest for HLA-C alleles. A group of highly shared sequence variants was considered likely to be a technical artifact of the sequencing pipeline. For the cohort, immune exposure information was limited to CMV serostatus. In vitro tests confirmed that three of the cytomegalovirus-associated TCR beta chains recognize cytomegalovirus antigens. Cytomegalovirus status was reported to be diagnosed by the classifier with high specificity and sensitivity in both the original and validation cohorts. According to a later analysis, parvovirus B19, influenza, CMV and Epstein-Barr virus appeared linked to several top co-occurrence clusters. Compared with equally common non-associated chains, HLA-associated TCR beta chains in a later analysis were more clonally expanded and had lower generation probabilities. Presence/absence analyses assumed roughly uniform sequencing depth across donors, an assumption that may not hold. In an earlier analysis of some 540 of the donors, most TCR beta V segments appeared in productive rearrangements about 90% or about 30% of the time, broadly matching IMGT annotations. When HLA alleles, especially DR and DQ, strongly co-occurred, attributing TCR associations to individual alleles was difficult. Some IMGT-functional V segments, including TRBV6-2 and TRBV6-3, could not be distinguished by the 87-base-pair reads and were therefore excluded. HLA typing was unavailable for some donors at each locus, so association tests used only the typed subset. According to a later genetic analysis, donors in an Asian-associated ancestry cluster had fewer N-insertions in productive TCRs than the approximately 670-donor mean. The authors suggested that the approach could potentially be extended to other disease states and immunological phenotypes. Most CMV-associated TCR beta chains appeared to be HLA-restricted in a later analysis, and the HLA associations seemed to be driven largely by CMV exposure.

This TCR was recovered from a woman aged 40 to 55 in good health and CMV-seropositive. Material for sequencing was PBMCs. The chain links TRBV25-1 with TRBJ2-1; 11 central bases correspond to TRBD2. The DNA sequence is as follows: TGTGCCAGCAGTGACCGACTAGCGGGGAATCACAATGAGCAGTTCTTC. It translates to CASSDRLAGNHNEQFF.